This TCR beta chain was captured in a study of OX40 agonist ivuxolimab in advanced cancers. Study as a whole: Patients with hepatocellular carcinoma, melanoma, renal cell or head and neck cancer made up the dose-escalation patients. Of the patients, three showed partial responses, one with hepatocellular carcinoma and two with cutaneous melanoma. Study outcomes and limitations: Normalized T-cell clonal expansion was also low in some nonresponders. Relatively little clonal expansion, among the lowest observed, appeared in partial responders at 0.1-3.0 mg/kg.

On this clone itself: Its antigen is undetermined.

Assay: immunoSEQ multiplex PCR; the TCRdb copy retains only in-frame clones and omits some. The sample consists of more than 60,000 clones, about four fifths of them appearing once. This receptor was identified in an adult with an advanced solid tumor such as melanoma, head and neck, liver or kidney cancer. The starting material was CD4+ or CD8+ T cells sorted from blood, obtained in a trial of the OX40 agonist ivuxolimab.

The CDR3 spells CASSLWASDRVKRNEQFF. CDR3 nucleotide sequence: TGTGCCAGCAGTTTATGGGCCTCGGACAGGGTAAAGCGGAATGAGCAGTTCTTC. The chain employs TRBV28 and TRBJ2-1; 8 nucleotides agree with TRBD1. The CDR3 extends over 18 amino acids. From germline, CDR1 is MDHEN and CDR2 SYDVKM. Trimming at V came to 0 bases and at J to 7 bases, leaving 14 bases not matched to a gene.